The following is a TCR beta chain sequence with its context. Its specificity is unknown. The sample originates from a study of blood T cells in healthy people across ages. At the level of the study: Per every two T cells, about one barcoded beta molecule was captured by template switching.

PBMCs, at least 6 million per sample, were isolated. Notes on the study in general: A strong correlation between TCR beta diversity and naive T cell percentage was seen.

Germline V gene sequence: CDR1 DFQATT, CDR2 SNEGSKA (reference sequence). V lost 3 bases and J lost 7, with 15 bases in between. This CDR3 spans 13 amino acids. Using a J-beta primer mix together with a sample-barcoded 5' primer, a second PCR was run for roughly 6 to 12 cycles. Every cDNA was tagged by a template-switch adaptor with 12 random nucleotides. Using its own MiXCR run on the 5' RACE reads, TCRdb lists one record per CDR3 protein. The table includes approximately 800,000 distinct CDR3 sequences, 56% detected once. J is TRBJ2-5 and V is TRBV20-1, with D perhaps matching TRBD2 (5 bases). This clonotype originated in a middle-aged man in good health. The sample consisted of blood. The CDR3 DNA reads TGCAGTGCTAGTTTGCCGGGCGAGGGGACCCAGTACTTC. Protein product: CSASLPGEGTQYF.